The clone carrying this T cell receptor beta chain was found many times. The sample originates from a study of low-dose radiotherapy and immunotherapy resistance in tumors. Across the study: With fractions of 0.5 Gy given every 2 weeks, Cohort 1 accumulated a total of 6.5 Gy. Cyclophosphamide was given intravenously at 200 mg/m2 every two weeks, and each dose came one day before radiation and immunotherapy. For four cycles from cycle 1 day 1, patients took 300 mg oral aspirin daily.

The germline V gene encodes CDR1 LNHDA and CDR2 SQIVND (reference sequence). The ends were cut back, 3 bases at V and 6 bases at J, with 12 bases in the middle. The CDR3 consists of 13 residues. The time point was: before trial treatment. The donors' treatment consisted of nivolumab, ipilimumab, aspirin, low-dose cyclophosphamide and low-dose radiotherapy. Priming of first-strand cDNA relied on TRAV- and TRBV-specific primers (covering alpha and beta chains). The authors amplified TCRs for about 20 PCR cycles with a constant-region primer and a V-primer adapter. TCRdb fed the reads into MiXCR, producing one record per CDR3 protein. The table includes tens of thousands of distinct CDR3 sequences, roughly a sixth detected once.

The chain combines TRBV19 with TRBJ2-7; D remains unclear. The material was PBMCs, obtained before treatment. This TCR was sampled from a male donor with prostate cancer. Here the CDR3 DNA reads TGTGCCAGTAGTATTGGCGTGGCAGCCGAGCAGTACTTC. Translating gives CASSIGVAAEQYF. The complete variable domain, with remaining parts taken from reference TRBV19 and TRBJ2-7, reads DGGITQSPKYLFRKEGQNVTLSCEQNLNHDAMYWYRQDPGQGLRLIYYSQIVNDFQKGDIAEGYSVSREKKESFPLTVTSAQKNPTAFYLCASSIGVAAEQYFGPGTRLTVT.